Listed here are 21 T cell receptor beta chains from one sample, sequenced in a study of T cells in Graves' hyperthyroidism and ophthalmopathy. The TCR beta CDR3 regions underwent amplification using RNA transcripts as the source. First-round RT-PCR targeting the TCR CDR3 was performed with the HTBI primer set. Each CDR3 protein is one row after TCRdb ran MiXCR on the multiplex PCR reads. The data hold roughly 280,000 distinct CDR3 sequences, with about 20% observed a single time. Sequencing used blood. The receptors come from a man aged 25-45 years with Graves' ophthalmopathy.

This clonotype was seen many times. CDR3 coding DNA: TGTGCCAGCAGTTTTCAGGGCATATCTGAAGCTTTCTTT. Translation gives CASSFQGISEAFF. The rearrangement uses TRBV27 and TRBJ1-1; D may be TRBD1 (5 bases). V was trimmed by 3 bases and J by 6 bases, leaving 11 bases between them. The CDR3 extends over 13 amino acids. CDR1 and CDR2 from the germline V gene are MNHEY and SMNVEV (reference sequence).

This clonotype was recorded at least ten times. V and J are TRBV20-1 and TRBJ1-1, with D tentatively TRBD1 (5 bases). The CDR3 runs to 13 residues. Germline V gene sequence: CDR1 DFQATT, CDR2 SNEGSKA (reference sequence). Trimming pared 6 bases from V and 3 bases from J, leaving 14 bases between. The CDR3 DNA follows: TGCAGTGCCCCAAAGGGACCGTACACTGAAGCTTTCTTT. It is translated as CSAPKGPYTEAFF.

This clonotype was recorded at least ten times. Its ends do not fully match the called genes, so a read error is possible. As DNA, the CDR3 is TGTGCCAGCACCCAACAGACCCTCGGACTAGCGGGAGGTATAGATACGCAGTATTTT. Amino acids: CASTQQTLGLAGGIDTQYF. The chain carries TRBV3-1 and TRBJ2-3; 14 positions match TRBD2. CDR1 is LGHDT and CDR2 is YNNKEL in the germline V gene (reference sequence). The CDR3 is 19 residues long.

DNA for the CDR3: TGCAGTGCTCACACCGGGACTAGTAGCTACAATGAGCAGTTCTTC. This encodes CSAHTGTSSYNEQFF. This chain joins TRBV20-1 and TRBJ2-1; TRBD2 aligns across 8 bases. This CDR3 comprises 15 residues. Germline assignment: CDR1 DFQATT and CDR2 SNEGSKA (reference sequence). V trimming: 5 bases; J trimming: 3 bases; junction bases outside the gene matches: 9.

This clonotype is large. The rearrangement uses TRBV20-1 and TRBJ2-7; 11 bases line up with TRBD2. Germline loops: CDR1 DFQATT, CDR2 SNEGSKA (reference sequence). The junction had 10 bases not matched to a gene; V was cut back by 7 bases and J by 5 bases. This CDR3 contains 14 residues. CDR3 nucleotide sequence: TGCAGTGTTCTTCCGACTAGCGGGACCGACGAGCAGTACTTC. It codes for CSVLPTSGTDEQYF.

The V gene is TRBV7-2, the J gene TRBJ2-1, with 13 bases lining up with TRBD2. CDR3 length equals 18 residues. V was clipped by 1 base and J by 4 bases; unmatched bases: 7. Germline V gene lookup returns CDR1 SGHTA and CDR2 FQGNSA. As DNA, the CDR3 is TGTGCCAGCAGCTTAGGATGGGGACTAGCGGGGATGTACAATGAGCAGTTCTTC. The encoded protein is CASSLGWGLAGMYNEQFF.

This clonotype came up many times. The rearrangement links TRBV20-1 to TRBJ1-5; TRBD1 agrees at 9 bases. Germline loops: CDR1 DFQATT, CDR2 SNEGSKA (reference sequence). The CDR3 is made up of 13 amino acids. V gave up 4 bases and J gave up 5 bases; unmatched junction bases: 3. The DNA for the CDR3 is TGCAGTGCTAATACAGGGGGCGATCAGCCCCAGCATTTT. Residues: CSANTGGDQPQHF.

The CDR3 here is CASSREQGSNQPQHF. CDR3 coding DNA: TGTGCCAGCAGCCGTGAACAGGGTAGCAATCAGCCCCAGCATTTT. V gene TRBV7-9 combines with J gene TRBJ1-5, with D tentatively TRBD1 (6 bases). Germline V gene lookup returns CDR1 SEHNR and CDR2 FQNEAQ (reference sequence). V was cut by 5 bases and J by 0 bases, with 11 bases left in between. The CDR3 has 15 residues.

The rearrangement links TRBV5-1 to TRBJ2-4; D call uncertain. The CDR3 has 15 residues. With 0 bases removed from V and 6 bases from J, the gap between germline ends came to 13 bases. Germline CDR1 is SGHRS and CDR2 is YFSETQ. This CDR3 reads CASSLGGSVGNIQYF. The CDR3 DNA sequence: TGCGCCAGCAGCTTGGGTGGGTCCGTCGGAAACATTCAGTACTTC.

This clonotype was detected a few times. This CDR3 reads CASGFVTNQPQHF. The CDR3 nucleotides read TGTGCTAGTGGTTTCGTGACTAATCAGCCCCAGCATTTT. This sequence joins TRBV12-5 and TRBJ1-5, with no clear D. Looked up from germline, CDR1 is LGHNT and CDR2 is FRNRAP. The CDR3 extends over 13 amino acids. With 3 bases removed from V and 4 bases from J, the gap between germline ends came to 7 bases.

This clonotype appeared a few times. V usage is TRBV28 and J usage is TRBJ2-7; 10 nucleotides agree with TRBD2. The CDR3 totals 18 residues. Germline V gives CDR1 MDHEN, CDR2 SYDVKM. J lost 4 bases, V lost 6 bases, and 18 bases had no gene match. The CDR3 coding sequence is TGTGCCAGCAGCCAAGCCGCTAGCGGGAGATCTGTGTGGTACGAGCAGTACTTC. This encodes CASSQAASGRSVWYEQYF.

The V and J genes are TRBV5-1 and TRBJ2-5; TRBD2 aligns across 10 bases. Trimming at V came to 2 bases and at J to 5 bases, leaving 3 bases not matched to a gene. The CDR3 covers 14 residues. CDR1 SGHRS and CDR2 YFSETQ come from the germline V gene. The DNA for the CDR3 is TGCGCCAGCAGCTTCACTAGCGGGATCGAGACCCAGTACTTC. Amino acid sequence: CASSFTSGIETQYF.

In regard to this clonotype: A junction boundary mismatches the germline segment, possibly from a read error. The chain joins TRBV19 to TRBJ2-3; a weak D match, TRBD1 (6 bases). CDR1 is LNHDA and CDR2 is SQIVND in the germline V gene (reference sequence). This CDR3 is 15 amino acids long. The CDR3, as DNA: TGTGCCGGTAGTTCCGACAGGTTAAGCACAGATACGCAGTATTTT. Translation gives CAGSSDRLSTDTQYF.

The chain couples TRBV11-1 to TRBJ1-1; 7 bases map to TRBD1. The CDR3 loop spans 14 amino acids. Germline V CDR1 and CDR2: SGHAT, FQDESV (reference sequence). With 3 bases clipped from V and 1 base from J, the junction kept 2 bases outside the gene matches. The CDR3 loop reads CASSLTGSNTEAFF. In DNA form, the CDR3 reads TGTGCCAGCAGCTTGACAGGGTCGAACACTGAAGCTTTCTTT. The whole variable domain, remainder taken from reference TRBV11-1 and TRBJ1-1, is EAEVAQSPRYKITEKSQAVAFWCDPISGHATLYWYRQILGQGPELLVQFQDESVVDDSQLPKDRFSAERLKGVDSTLKIQPAELGDSAMYLCASSLTGSNTEAFFGQGTRLTVV.

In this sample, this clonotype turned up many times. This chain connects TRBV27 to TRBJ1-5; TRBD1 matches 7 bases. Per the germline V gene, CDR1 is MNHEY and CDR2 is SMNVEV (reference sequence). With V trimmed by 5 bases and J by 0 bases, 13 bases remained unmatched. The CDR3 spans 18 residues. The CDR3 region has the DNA TGTGCCAGCAGTCCCTGGGTGACAGGGTCATATAGCAATCAGCCCCAGCATTTT. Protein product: CASSPWVTGSYSNQPQHF.

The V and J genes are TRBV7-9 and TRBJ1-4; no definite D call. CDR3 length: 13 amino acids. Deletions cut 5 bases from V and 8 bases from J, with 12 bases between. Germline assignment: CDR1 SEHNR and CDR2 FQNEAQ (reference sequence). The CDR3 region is CASSRELGEKLFF. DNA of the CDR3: TGTGCCAGCAGCCGAGAGTTGGGGGAAAAACTGTTTTTT.

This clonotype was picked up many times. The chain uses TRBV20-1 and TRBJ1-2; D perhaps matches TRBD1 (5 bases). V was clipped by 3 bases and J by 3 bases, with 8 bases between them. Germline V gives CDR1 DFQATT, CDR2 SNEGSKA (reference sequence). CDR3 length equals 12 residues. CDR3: CSARGVDYGYTF. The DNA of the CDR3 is TGCAGTGCTAGGGGGGTGGACTATGGCTACACCTTC.

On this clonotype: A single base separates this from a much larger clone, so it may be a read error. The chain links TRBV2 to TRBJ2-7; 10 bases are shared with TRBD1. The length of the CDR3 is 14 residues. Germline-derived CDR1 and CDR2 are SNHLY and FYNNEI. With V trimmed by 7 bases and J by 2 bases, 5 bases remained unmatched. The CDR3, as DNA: TGTGCCAGCATAACCGGGACAGGGGCCTACGAGCAGTACTTC. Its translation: CASITGTGAYEQYF.

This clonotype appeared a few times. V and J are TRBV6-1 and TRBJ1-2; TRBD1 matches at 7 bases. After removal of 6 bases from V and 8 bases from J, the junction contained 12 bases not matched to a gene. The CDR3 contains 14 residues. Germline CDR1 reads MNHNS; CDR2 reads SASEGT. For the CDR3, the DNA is TGTGCCAGCAGGGGGGCAGGGGGAAGAGAAGGCTACACCTTC. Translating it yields CASRGAGGREGYTF.

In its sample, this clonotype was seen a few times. The CDR3 is CASSPRYRADTQYF. The CDR3 DNA is TGTGCCAGCAGCCCTAGATACAGGGCAGATACGCAGTATTTT. The chain recombines TRBV7-9 with TRBJ2-3, with D tentatively TRBD1 (6 bases). The CDR3 contains 14 residues. V dropped 5 bases and J dropped 4 bases, with 13 bases sitting between them. From germline, CDR1 is SEHNR and CDR2 FQNEAQ (reference sequence).

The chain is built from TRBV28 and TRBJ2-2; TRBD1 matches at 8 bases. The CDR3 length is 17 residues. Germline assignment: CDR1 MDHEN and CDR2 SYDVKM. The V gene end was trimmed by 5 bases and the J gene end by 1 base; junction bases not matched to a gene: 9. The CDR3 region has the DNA TGTGCCAGCAGTCTTCTAGGACAGGGTGTGAACACCGGGGAGCTGTTTTTT. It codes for CASSLLGQGVNTGELFF.